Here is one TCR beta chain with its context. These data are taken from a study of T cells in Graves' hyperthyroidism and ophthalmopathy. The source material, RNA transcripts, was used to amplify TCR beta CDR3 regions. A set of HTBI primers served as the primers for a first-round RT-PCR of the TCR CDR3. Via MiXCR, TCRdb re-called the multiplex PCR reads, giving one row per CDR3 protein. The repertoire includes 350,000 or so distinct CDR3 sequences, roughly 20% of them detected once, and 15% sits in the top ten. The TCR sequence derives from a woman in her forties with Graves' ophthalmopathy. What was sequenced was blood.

In DNA, the CDR3 is TGTGCCAGCAGTTCGGAATTGGGGGGCGCGGGGCAGCCCCAGCATTTT. Protein product: CASSSELGGAGQPQHF. The V call is TRBV11-1, the J call TRBJ1-5; possibly TRBD1 for D (6 bases). Trimming removed 6 bases at V and 7 bases at J, with 22 bases between. The CDR3 sequence is 16 residues long. CDR1 SGHAT and CDR2 FQDESV come from the germline V gene (reference sequence).